This T cell receptor beta chain derives from a study of regulatory T cells in long-lasting Graves disease. The TCR beta library used iRepertoire HTBI primers with Arm-PCR amplification of CDR3. TCRdb re-called the multiplex PCR reads through MiXCR, storing one row per CDR3 protein. Here the sample spans about 520,000 distinct CDR3 sequences, 9.5% to 15% being singletons. Time point indicated: newly diagnosed GD, antithyroid drugs for less than 3 months. The TCR library was made from RNA extracted from PBMCs. This clonotype was picked up many times. These data also formed part of another study, on T cells in Graves' hyperthyroidism and ophthalmopathy. Per that study: The study enrolled patients aged 18 to 65 with newly diagnosed hyperthyroidism of under 2 months' duration. Ophthalmopathy prediction by the model preceded onset by a median about 6 months.

Sequenced here: peripheral blood mononuclear cells (PBMCs), sampled at new diagnosis, from a patient treated with antithyroid drugs. This TCR was sampled from a woman aged 30 to 39 with Graves disease.

CDR3 region: CASSPLGTGISEQYF. Written as DNA, the CDR3 is TGTGCCAGTAGTCCCCTTGGGACAGGGATCTCCGAGCAGTACTTC. This chain joins TRBV19 and TRBJ2-7; the match to TRBD1 covers 9 bases. Germline CDR1 is LNHDA and CDR2 is SQIVND (reference sequence). With V trimmed by 5 bases and J by 6 bases, 11 bases remained unmatched. The CDR3 totals 15 residues.